This is a list of T cell receptor beta chains from one sample in a study of Graves' ophthalmopathy and Graves' hyperthyroidism. TCRdb analysed the multiplex PCR reads with MiXCR anew, one entry per CDR3 protein. The top ten hold roughly 3.2% of the sample, which has just over 400,000 distinct CDR3 sequences, about 21% seen once. The sequenced material came from peripheral blood. These receptors were obtained from a woman younger than 35 with stable Graves' hyperthyroidism. The CDR3 runs from the conserved cysteine through the conserved F or W. The order of the fields is D gene, J gene, clone size, V gene, CDR3 DNA, CDR3 protein. D genes are given only for firm matches. Some rows mark clone size as missing; the rest say once, few, many or name a class of expanded clone.

D gene: TRBD1
J gene: TRBJ2-6
clone size: many
V gene: TRBV5-1
CDR3 DNA: TGCGCCAGCAGCGGGCAGGGGGCCTTCTATGGGGCCAACGTCCTGACTTTC
CDR3 protein: CASSGQGAFYGANVLTF

D gene: TRBD2
J gene: TRBJ2-2
clone size: many
V gene: TRBV10-3
CDR3 DNA: TGTGCCATCAGTGAGCGGGGGACTAGCGGGAGAACGAACACCGGGGAGCTGTTTTTT
CDR3 protein: CAISERGTSGRTNTGELFF

D gene: TRBD1
J gene: TRBJ2-7
clone size: many
V gene: TRBV2
CDR3 DNA: TGTGCCAGCTGCCCCGGGACAGGGGGCGTCAGGTCCTACGAGCAGTACTTC
CDR3 protein: CASCPGTGGVRSYEQYF

D gene: NA
J gene: TRBJ1-2
clone size: many
V gene: TRBV12-3/TRBV12-4
CDR3 DNA: TGTGCCAGCAGTGCTTTGACAGGCCCTGTTGGCTACACCTTC
CDR3 protein: CASSALTGPVGYTF

D gene: NA
J gene: TRBJ2-2
clone size: many
V gene: TRBV27
CDR3 DNA: TGTGCCAGCAGTTTAGGGCAGTCTACCGGGGAGCTGTTTTTT
CDR3 protein: CASSLGQSTGELFF

D gene: NA
J gene: TRBJ2-7
clone size: many
V gene: TRBV20-1
CDR3 DNA: TGCAGTACGGAGGGGGCAGGGCCCTCCTACGAGCAGTACTTC
CDR3 protein: CSTEGAGPSYEQYF

D gene: NA
J gene: TRBJ1-1
clone size: many
V gene: TRBV20-1
CDR3 DNA: TGCAGTGCTGAATCAGGCCGACCCACTGAAGCTTTCTTT
CDR3 protein: CSAESGRPTEAFF

D gene: TRBD1
J gene: TRBJ1-6
clone size: NA
V gene: TRBV2
CDR3 DNA: TGTGCCCGCAGTGAGGGACAGGGGGCCGAATTCCACTTT
CDR3 protein: CARSEGQGAEFHF

D gene: NA
J gene: TRBJ2-7
clone size: NA
V gene: TRBV6-1
CDR3 DNA: TGTGCCAGCAGTGACCCCCGCGAGCAGTACTTC
CDR3 protein: CASSDPREQYF

D gene: TRBD1
J gene: TRBJ2-7
clone size: few
V gene: TRBV12-3/TRBV12-4
CDR3 DNA: TGTGCCAGCACCTACAGGGGTTTGGTCTACGAGCAGTACTTC
CDR3 protein: CASTYRGLVYEQYF

D gene: NA
J gene: TRBJ2-5
clone size: many
V gene: TRBV11-2
CDR3 DNA: TGTGCCAGCAGCGGGGAGACCCAGTACTTC
CDR3 protein: CASSGETQYF

D gene: TRBD1
J gene: TRBJ1-2
clone size: few
V gene: TRBV2
CDR3 DNA: TGTGCCAGCCTCCTAGCCCCTTTAGACAGGGGATCGTTACGTGGCTACACCTTC
CDR3 protein: CASLLAPLDRGSLRGYTF

D gene: TRBD1
J gene: TRBJ2-7
clone size: NA
V gene: TRBV6-2/TRBV6-3
CDR3 DNA: TGTGCCAGCAGTGAGACAGGGACGATGGTCTACGAGCAGTACTTC
CDR3 protein: CASSETGTMVYEQYF

D gene: TRBD2
J gene: TRBJ2-2
clone size: many
V gene: TRBV9
CDR3 DNA: TGTGCCAGCAGCGTAGTAGCGCGGGAGTTAACCGGGGAGCTGTTTTTT
CDR3 protein: CASSVVARELTGELFF

D gene: NA
J gene: TRBJ1-1
clone size: NA
V gene: TRBV6-1
CDR3 DNA: TGTGCCAGCAGCTCCCCAAAAAAAGGCACTGAAGCTTTCTTT
CDR3 protein: CASSSPKKGTEAFF

D gene: NA
J gene: TRBJ1-2
clone size: NA
V gene: TRBV13
CDR3 DNA: TGTGCCAGCAGCCTAAGACAGTTGCGAGGCTACACCTTC
CDR3 protein: CASSLRQLRGYTF

D gene: TRBD2
J gene: TRBJ2-7
clone size: many
V gene: TRBV11-2
CDR3 DNA: TGTGCCAGCAGGACGACTAGCGGGATTATTTACGAGCAGTACTTC
CDR3 protein: CASRTTSGIIYEQYF

D gene: TRBD1
J gene: TRBJ1-2
clone size: many
V gene: TRBV20-1
CDR3 DNA: TGCAGTGCTAGAGACAGACAGGGGGAAGGCTACACCTTC
CDR3 protein: CSARDRQGEGYTF

D gene: NA
J gene: TRBJ1-6
clone size: many
V gene: TRBV6-2/TRBV6-3
CDR3 DNA: TGTGCCAGCAGTTACGGGGACTGGGTTGCACCCCTCCACTTT
CDR3 protein: CASSYGDWVAPLHF

D gene: TRBD1
J gene: TRBJ2-7
clone size: NA
V gene: TRBV19
CDR3 DNA: TGTGCCAGTAGTATTCCGGGACAGGTTCTCGGGCGCGAGCAGTACTTC
CDR3 protein: CASSIPGQVLGREQYF

D gene: TRBD1
J gene: TRBJ1-1
clone size: many
V gene: TRBV12-3/TRBV12-4
CDR3 DNA: TGTGCCAGACCAGGGGGCAGGGTGAACACTGAAGCTTTCTTT
CDR3 protein: CARPGGRVNTEAFF

D gene: NA
J gene: TRBJ1-5
clone size: NA
V gene: TRBV7-2
CDR3 DNA: TGTGCCAGCAGCTTAGCGATGGGGGGCGCGGCCCAGCATTTT
CDR3 protein: CASSLAMGGAAQHF